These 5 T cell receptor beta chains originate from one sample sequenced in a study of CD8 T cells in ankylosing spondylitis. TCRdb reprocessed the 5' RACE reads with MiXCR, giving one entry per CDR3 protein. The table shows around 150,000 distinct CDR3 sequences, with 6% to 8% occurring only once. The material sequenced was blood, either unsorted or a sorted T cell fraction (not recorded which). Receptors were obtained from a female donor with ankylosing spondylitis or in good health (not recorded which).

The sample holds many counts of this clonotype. The CDR3 DNA reads as TGTGCCAGCTCACCACCGGTCTCTCTGACTGAAGCTTTCTTT. This translates into CASSPPVSLTEAFF. The rearrangement joins TRBV18 to TRBJ1-1; D not certain. CDR1 and CDR2 from the germline V gene are KGHSH and LQKENI. There are 14 residues in the CDR3. Trimming shortened V by 0 bases and J by 5 bases, and 10 bases separated the two germline ends.

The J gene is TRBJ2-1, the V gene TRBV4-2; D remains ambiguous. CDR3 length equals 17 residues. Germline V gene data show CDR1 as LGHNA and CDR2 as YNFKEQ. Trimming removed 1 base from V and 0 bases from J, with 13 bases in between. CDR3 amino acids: CASSQVVGTSSYNEQFF. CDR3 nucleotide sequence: TGTGCCAGCAGCCAAGTGGTAGGCACAAGCTCCTACAATGAGCAGTTCTTC.

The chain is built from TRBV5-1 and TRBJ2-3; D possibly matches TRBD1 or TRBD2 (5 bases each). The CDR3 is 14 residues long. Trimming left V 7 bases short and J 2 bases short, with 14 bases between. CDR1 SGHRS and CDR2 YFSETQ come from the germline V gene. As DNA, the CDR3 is TGCGCCAGCCAATTCCCCGGGACCACAGATACGCAGTATTTT. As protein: CASQFPGTTDTQYF.

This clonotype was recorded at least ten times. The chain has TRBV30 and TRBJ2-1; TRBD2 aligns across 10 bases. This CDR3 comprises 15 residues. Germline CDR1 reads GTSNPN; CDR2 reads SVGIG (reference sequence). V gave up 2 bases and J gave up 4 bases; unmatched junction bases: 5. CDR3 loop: CAWSKAGGQYNEQFF. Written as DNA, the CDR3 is TGTGCCTGGAGTAAAGCGGGGGGGCAATACAATGAGCAGTTCTTC.

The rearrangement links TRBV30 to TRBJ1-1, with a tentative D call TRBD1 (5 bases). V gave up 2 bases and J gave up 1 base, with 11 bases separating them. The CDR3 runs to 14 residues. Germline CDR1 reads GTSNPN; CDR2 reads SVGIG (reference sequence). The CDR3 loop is CAWSLGVGNTEAFF. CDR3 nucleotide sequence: TGTGCCTGGAGTTTGGGGGTCGGGAACACTGAAGCTTTCTTT.